This TCR beta chain was retrieved from a study of human thymus T cells. Between the trimmed V and J ends, which lost 5 bases and 0 bases, there was a span of 11 bases. Germline V gives CDR1 SEHNR, CDR2 FQNEAQ (reference sequence). The CDR3 sequence is 15 residues long. In the case of this clone: Antigen: not known.

Regarding the study as a whole: Unrelated individuals had highly overlapping thymic repertoires, as reported in related research. Repertoires from thymus and blood appeared to show biased V and J gene usage.

Corrective heart surgery yielded resections, and these provided the thymus tissue. Clones were read by immunoSEQ multiplex PCR, and TCRdb kept only the in-frame ones, dropping some. In the table there are under 150,000 clones, about 95% of which are singletons. V usage is TRBV7-9 and J usage is TRBJ1-3; possible D gene TRBD1, 5 bases. The sequence was obtained from a boy less than two years old with a congenital heart defect but otherwise immunologically healthy. Source material: thymus tissue. The CDR3 nucleotides read TGTGCCAGCAGCCAAGGACAAAGCTCTGGAAACACCATATATTTT. Translating it yields CASSQGQSSGNTIYF.